This T cell receptor (beta chain) emerged from a study of blood T cell repertoires in COVID-19. Study background: The study drew acute and convalescent COVID-19 samples from the United States, Italy and Spain. The analysed material was cDNA or gDNA that came from T cells, B-cell-depleted T cells, or PBMCs.

The germline CDR1 and CDR2 sequences are SGHTA and FQGTGA. Trimming left V 3 bases short and J 1 base short, with 3 bases between. The CDR3 spans 13 residues. Original analysis: Amplification of reference gene primers was used by the study to estimate nucleated cell counts. Data came from immunoSEQ multiplex PCR; TCRdb stores just in-frame clones and leaves some out. V and J calls and clone size are copied from that table; D and trimming were computed from the DNA. The sample includes about half a million clones, approximately 85% of them seen just once. This clone was seen only once. The gene calls are TRBV7-3 and TRBJ2-2; D gene unclear. The specimen sequenced was peripheral blood. The origin of this receptor is a human donor in a cohort sampled during active COVID-19. The CDR3 is CASSFMNTGELFF. In nucleotides, the CDR3 is TGTGCCAGCAGCTTCATGAACACCGGGGAGCTGTTTTTT.